One sample yielded the 32 T cell receptor beta chains listed below, sequenced in a study of beta chain features in type 1 diabetes. Expressed TCRB transcripts were sequenced, since all the RNA that had been isolated was reverse transcribed. The assay was immunoSEQ multiplex PCR, and TCRdb's table has in-frame clones only and misses some. The sample carries roughly 230,000 clones, about 10% recorded once. The sample taken for sequencing was naive CD4+ T cells from blood. Every receptor here comes from a young woman in good health.

The chain employs TRBV9 and TRBJ2-7; perhaps TRBD1 as D (5 bases). Per the germline V gene, CDR1 is SGDLS and CDR2 is YYNGEE. This CDR3 is 17 amino acids long. V lost 4 bases and J 9 bases, leaving 29 bases between the germline ends. DNA of the CDR3: TGTGCCAGCAGCCAAGGGGATGGAGCACTACTTCTACGAGGGCAGTACTTC. Its protein product is CASSQGDGALLLRGQYF.

V is TRBV4-2 and J is TRBJ2-3; TRBD2 agrees at 10 bases. CDR1 is LGHNA, CDR2 YNFKEQ, per germline. After removal of 1 base from V and 4 bases from J, the junction contained 11 bases not matched to a gene. The CDR3 spans 18 residues. CDR3 amino acids: CASSQVSGLAGASDTQYF. CDR3 in DNA: TGTGCCAGCAGCCAAGTGTCTGGGCTAGCGGGAGCTTCAGATACGCAGTATTTT.

This clone occurred a few times. The rearrangement joins TRBV2 to TRBJ1-4; TRBD1 matches 7 bases. The CDR3 consists of 15 residues. V was pared by 1 base and J by 3 bases, with 2 bases of the junction left unmatched. CDR1 and CDR2 from the germline V gene are SNHLY and FYNNEI. CDR3 loop: CASSEVRGPNEKLFF. In DNA, the CDR3 is TGTGCCAGCAGTGAAGTGAGGGGGCCTAATGAAAAACTGTTTTTT.

The rearrangement links TRBV2 to TRBJ1-1, with a tentative D call TRBD1 (6 bases). CDR1 is SNHLY, CDR2 FYNNEI, per germline. V was clipped by 3 bases and J by 4 bases, with 12 bases between them. The CDR3 extends over 14 amino acids. CDR3 amino acids: CASSEGRGSTEAFF. The CDR3 DNA sequence: TGTGCCAGCAGTGAGGGCAGGGGTAGCACTGAAGCTTTCTTT.

The rearrangement uses TRBV27 and TRBJ2-1; 7 nucleotides align to TRBD1. CDR3 length: 14 amino acids. Germline loops: CDR1 MNHEY, CDR2 SMNVEV (reference sequence). Trimming cost V 9 bases and J 3 bases; bases outside gene matches: 8. The CDR3 DNA sequence: TGTGCCAGTAAAGACAGGGTGGTCTACAATGAGCAGTTCTTC. This codes for CASKDRVVYNEQFF.

The V gene is TRBV9, the J gene TRBJ2-3; the D gene is possibly TRBD1 (6 bases). V lost 3 bases, J lost 1 base, and 6 bases lay in between. The germline V gene has CDR1 SGDLS and CDR2 YYNGEE. The CDR3 consists of 13 residues. The CDR3 loop reads CASSGTGTDTQYF. The CDR3 coding sequence is TGTGCCAGCAGCGGGACAGGCACAGATACGCAGTATTTT.

This clone was detected only a few times. The rearrangement uses TRBV5-1 and TRBJ2-4; D is perhaps TRBD1 (6 bases). The CDR3 runs to 15 residues. Germline CDR1 is SGHRS and CDR2 is YFSETQ. Trimming left V 0 bases short and J 5 bases short, with 12 bases between. CDR3 amino acids: CASSLVQGQENIQYF. The CDR3 DNA sequence: TGCGCCAGCAGCTTGGTACAGGGTCAAGAAAACATTCAGTACTTC. Looking up the rest from reference TRBV5-1 and TRBJ2-4 gives the full variable domain: KAGVTQTPRYLIKTRGQQVTLSCSPISGHRSVSWYQQTPGQGLQFLFEYFSETQRNKGNFPGRFSGRQFSNSRSEMNVSTLELGDSALYLCASSLVQGQENIQYFGAGTRLSVL.

This clone has more than one count but fewer than ten. In DNA, the CDR3 is TGTGCCAGCAGCATGACAGGGGGTTCCCACAATGAGCAGTTCTTC. It codes for CASSMTGGSHNEQFF. V gene TRBV9 combines with J gene TRBJ2-1; 9 bases line up with TRBD1. With V trimmed by 4 bases and J by 5 bases, 7 bases remained unmatched. The CDR3 spans 15 residues. The germline V gene has CDR1 SGDLS and CDR2 YYNGEE.

The rearrangement uses TRBV7-9 and TRBJ1-1, with 8 positions matching TRBD1. Germline V lookup: CDR1 SEHNR, CDR2 FQNEAQ (reference sequence). Germline trimming cut 5 bases from V and 4 bases from J; bases unmatched to any gene: 12. The CDR3 has 16 residues. The CDR3 DNA reads TGTGCCAGCAGCCCCATGGTGAGACAGGGGCGCACTGAAGCTTTCTTT. It translates to CASSPMVRQGRTEAFF.

The chain couples TRBV29-1 to TRBJ1-4, with 9 bases lining up with TRBD1. The CDR3 has 13 amino acids. In germline, CDR1 is SQVTM, CDR2 ANQGSEA. V dropped 4 bases and J dropped 7; count of bases not matched to a gene: 4. CDR3 loop: CSVGGTGSEKLFF. The CDR3 DNA sequence: TGCAGCGTTGGTGGGACAGGGAGTGAAAAACTGTTTTTT.

This clone was observed at least ten times. V is TRBV7-2 and J is TRBJ2-1; D not certain. Germline CDR1 SGHTA, CDR2 FQGNSA. The CDR3 is 11 amino acids. V was pared by 5 bases and J by 4 bases, with 3 bases between. The CDR3 protein is CASSPYNEQFF. The DNA for the CDR3 is TGTGCCAGCAGCCCTTACAATGAGCAGTTCTTC.

In DNA, the CDR3 is TGTGCCAGCAGTGATAACAGGGGGGGAGTGGGCTACACCTTC. Its translation: CASSDNRGGVGYTF. The chain links TRBV25-1 to TRBJ1-2; TRBD1 aligns across 8 bases. This CDR3 comprises 14 residues. The germline gives CDR1 MGHDK, CDR2 SYGVNS. J gave up 8 bases and V 3 bases, and 8 bases lay outside the gene matches.

A few counts support this clone. This rearrangement joins TRBV5-1 to TRBJ2-7; 7 bases are shared with TRBD1. The germline V gene has CDR1 SGHRS and CDR2 YFSETQ. The CDR3 runs to 17 residues. Unmatched junction bases numbered 15, after V lost 4 bases and J lost 2 bases. The CDR3 is CASSVAQGMGIAYEQYF. The CDR3 nucleotides read TGCGCCAGCAGCGTAGCACAGGGGATGGGCATCGCCTACGAGCAGTACTTC.

This chain connects TRBV5-6 to TRBJ1-1, with 7 bases that match TRBD1. The CDR3 is 15 residues long. The ends lost 1 base at V and 1 base at J; junction bases unmatched: 4. Germline CDR1 and CDR2: SGHDT and YYEEEE. CDR3 sequence: CASSLRGGKNTEAFF. CDR3 nucleotides: TGTGCCAGCAGCTTGCGAGGGGGCAAGAACACTGAAGCTTTCTTT.

The chain links TRBV5-4 to TRBJ2-2; TRBD2 matches at 7 bases. Germline CDR1 SGHNT, CDR2 YYREEE (reference sequence). V lost 3 bases and J lost 0; bases outside the gene matches: 2. The CDR3 totals 15 residues. CDR3 loop: CASSSGTTNTGELFF. In nucleotides, the CDR3 is TGTGCCAGCAGCTCCGGGACTACGAACACCGGGGAGCTGTTTTTT.

This chain joins TRBV4-1 and TRBJ2-5; 12 positions match TRBD2. The CDR3 loop spans 16 amino acids. Trimming at V came to 3 bases and at J to 5 bases, leaving 7 bases not matched to a gene. Germline V CDR1 and CDR2: MGHRA, YSYEKL. In DNA, the CDR3 is TGCGCCAGCAGCCAGGCCCGGACTAGCGGGGTCGAGACCCAGTACTTC. As protein: CASSQARTSGVETQYF.

This clone showed up just a few times. The chain recombines TRBV19 with TRBJ2-2; 8 bases align to TRBD1. Trimming cost V 7 bases and J 4 bases; bases outside gene matches: 8. The germline V gene has CDR1 LNHDA and CDR2 SQIVND (reference sequence). The CDR3 length is 15 residues. DNA of the CDR3: TGTGCCAGTATCCGACTTGGGACAGGCACCGGGGAGCTGTTTTTT. The encoded protein is CASIRLGTGTGELFF. The variable domain in full, with the rest retrieved from reference TRBV19 and TRBJ2-2, is DGGITQSPKYLFRKEGQNVTLSCEQNLNHDAMYWYRQDPGQGLRLIYYSQIVNDFQKGDIAEGYSVSREKKESFPLTVTSAQKNPTAFYLCASIRLGTGTGELFFGEGSRLTVL.

The J gene is TRBJ1-1, the V gene TRBV6-1, with 8 bases identical to TRBD1. Germline V gene sequence: CDR1 MNHNS, CDR2 SASEGT. The length of the CDR3 is 13 residues. With 10 bases clipped from V and 1 base from J, the junction kept 5 bases outside the gene matches. The chain's CDR3 is CAIQGARNTEAFF. As DNA, the CDR3 is TGTGCCATCCAGGGGGCTCGGAACACTGAAGCTTTCTTT.

The V call is TRBV6-1, the J call TRBJ1-2; no clear D. CDR1 and CDR2 (germline): MNHNS, SASEGT. V was pared by 5 bases and J by 4 bases, with 11 bases between. This CDR3 contains 13 residues. CDR3 DNA: TGTGCCAGCAGTCCAAATCGGGGCTATGGCTACACCTTC. It specifies CASSPNRGYGYTF.

The chain carries TRBV12-5 and TRBJ2-2; D is unresolved. Germline V CDR1 and CDR2: LGHNT, FRNRAP. The V end lost 0 bases, the J end lost 8 bases, and 7 bases lay between the germline ends. This CDR3 contains 13 residues. In DNA, the CDR3 is TGTGCTAGTGGTTTGGTCAATCGGGGGGAGCTGTTTTTT. Its protein product is CASGLVNRGELFF.

This clone was found a few times. CDR3 nucleotide sequence: TGTGCCAGCAGTTACACCAACAGAGTGGACACTGAAGCTTTCTTT. It translates to CASSYTNRVDTEAFF. The rearrangement joins TRBV6-5 to TRBJ1-1; D call uncertain. Trimming removed 2 bases from V and 3 bases from J, with 13 bases in between. CDR1 MNHEY and CDR2 SVGAGI come from the germline V gene. The CDR3 spans 15 residues.

The chain carries TRBV27 and TRBJ2-2; 10 nucleotides align to TRBD2. CDR3 length: 15 amino acids. CDR1 and CDR2 (germline): MNHEY, SMNVEV (reference sequence). V trimming: 2 bases; J trimming: 4 bases; junction bases outside the gene matches: 1. CDR3 sequence (DNA): TGTGCCAGCAGTTTACGGACTAGCGGCACCGGGGAGCTGTTTTTT. Protein: CASSLRTSGTGELFF.

This clone occurred a few times. V and J are TRBV6-1 and TRBJ1-2; TRBD1 aligns across 7 bases. The CDR3 sequence is 17 residues long. The ends lost 2 bases at V and 4 bases at J; junction bases unmatched: 13. The germline CDR1 and CDR2 sequences are MNHNS and SASEGT. CDR3 sequence: CASSESGEGRGLYGYTF. The CDR3 DNA follows: TGTGCCAGCAGTGAATCGGGCGAGGGAAGGGGGCTCTATGGCTACACCTTC.

This clone was seen a handful of times. The gene calls are TRBV20-1 and TRBJ2-2; 7 nucleotides line up with TRBD1. The germline V gene encodes CDR1 DFQATT and CDR2 SNEGSKA (reference sequence). Trimming at V came to 4 bases and at J to 7 bases, leaving 0 bases not matched to a gene. The CDR3 has 11 amino acids. The CDR3 is CSANRGGELFF. The CDR3 DNA reads TGCAGTGCTAACAGGGGCGGGGAGCTGTTTTTT.

The chain carries TRBV6-5 and TRBJ2-5; weak D call: TRBD1 (6 bases). The CDR3 has 13 residues. Per the germline V gene, CDR1 is MNHEY and CDR2 is SVGAGI. Trimming pared 6 bases from V and 4 bases from J, leaving 12 bases between. CDR3 in amino acids: CASRGPGVETQYF. In DNA form, the CDR3 reads TGTGCCAGCAGAGGTCCAGGGGTAGAGACCCAGTACTTC.

The rearrangement links TRBV14 to TRBJ2-2; 10 nucleotides align to TRBD1. The CDR3 totals 16 residues. Germline CDR1 SGHDN, CDR2 FVKESK. V was pared by 4 bases and J by 3 bases, with 5 bases of the junction left unmatched. As DNA, the CDR3 is TGTGCCAGCAGCCGCCTGACAGGGGGCGACACCGGGGAGCTGTTTTTT. Its translation: CASSRLTGGDTGELFF. Filled out from reference TRBV14 and TRBJ2-2, the complete variable domain reads EAGVTQFPSHSVIEKGQTVTLRCDPISGHDNLYWYRRVMGKEIKFLLHFVKESKQDESGMPNNRFLAERTGGTYSTLKVQPAELEDSGVYFCASSRLTGGDTGELFFGEGSRLTVL.

This clone was seen only a few times. The V and J genes are TRBV4-1 and TRBJ2-7; TRBD1 agrees at 8 bases. Unmatched junction bases numbered 7, after V lost 3 bases and J lost 0 bases. The CDR3 totals 16 residues. CDR1 and CDR2 from the germline V gene are MGHRA and YSYEKL. DNA for the CDR3: TGCGCCAGCAGCCAGCCGGGACAGGACCCCTCCTACGAGCAGTACTTC. Its translation is CASSQPGQDPSYEQYF.

The genes are TRBV5-1 and TRBJ2-3, with TRBD1 as a possible D gene (7 bases). Germline lookup yields CDR1 SGHRS and CDR2 YFSETQ. Trimming pared 0 bases from V and 2 bases from J, leaving 13 bases between. The CDR3 runs 16 residues. CDR3 in DNA: TGCGCCAGCAGCTTGGCCCCAGGGGGGAACACAGATACGCAGTATTTT. This sequence encodes CASSLAPGGNTDTQYF.

The CDR3 region is CASSFEGGTQYF. The CDR3 coding sequence is TGTGCCAGCAGTTTTGAGGGAGGTACGCAGTATTTT. The chain carries TRBV27 and TRBJ2-3; D perhaps matches TRBD2 (6 bases). Germline V CDR1 and CDR2: MNHEY, SMNVEV (reference sequence). The V and J ends lost 3 bases and 8 bases respectively, with 9 bases between them. The CDR3 length is 12 residues.

In this sample, this clone turned up a few times. J is TRBJ1-4 and V is TRBV15; weak D call: TRBD1 (5 bases). The CDR3 length is 15 residues. Germline CDR1 reads LNHNV; CDR2 reads YYDKDF (reference sequence). V gave up 5 bases and J gave up 1 base, with 11 bases separating them. The CDR3 sequence: CATSRPGLTNEKLFF. CDR3 bases: TGTGCCACCAGCCGACCGGGACTAACTAATGAAAAACTGTTTTTT.

The chain couples TRBV27 to TRBJ1-5; D gene ambiguous. The CDR3 spans 13 residues. Germline CDR1 and CDR2: MNHEY and SMNVEV (reference sequence). Trimming removed 10 bases at V and 2 bases at J, with 12 bases between. The CDR3 nucleotides read TGTGCCACCGGGAATCAGGGCAATCAGCCCCAGCATTTT. Residues: CATGNQGNQPQHF.

Only a few counts were recorded for this clone. The rearrangement joins TRBV9 to TRBJ2-1; 7 nucleotides align to TRBD1. CDR1 is SGDLS and CDR2 is YYNGEE in the germline V gene. This CDR3 is 15 amino acids long. V lost 1 base to trimming and J lost 8 bases; unmatched junction nucleotides: 9. The CDR3 DNA sequence: TGTGCCAGCAGCGTAAGTCAAGGGGGCCGAGATGAGCAGTTCTTC. It yields the protein CASSVSQGGRDEQFF.